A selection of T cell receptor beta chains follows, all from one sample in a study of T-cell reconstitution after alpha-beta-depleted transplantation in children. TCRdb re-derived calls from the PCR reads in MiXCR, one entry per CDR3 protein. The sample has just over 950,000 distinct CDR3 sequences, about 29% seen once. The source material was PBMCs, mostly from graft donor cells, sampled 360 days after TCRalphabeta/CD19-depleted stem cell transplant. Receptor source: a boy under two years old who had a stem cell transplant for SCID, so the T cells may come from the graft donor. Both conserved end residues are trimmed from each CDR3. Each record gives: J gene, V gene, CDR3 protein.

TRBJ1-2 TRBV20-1 SARDLEVAKGPGYT
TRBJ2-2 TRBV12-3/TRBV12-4 ASTTGRELF
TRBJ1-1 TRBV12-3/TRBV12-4 ASRDKMNTEAF
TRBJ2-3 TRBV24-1 ATSDSIGGQGNTDTQY
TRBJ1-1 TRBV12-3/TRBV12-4 ASSNHSELKAF
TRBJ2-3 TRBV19 ASSRTVHTDTQY
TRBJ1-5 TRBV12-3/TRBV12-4 ASSFVGIQPQH
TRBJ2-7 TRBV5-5 ASSPTTGDLSYEQY
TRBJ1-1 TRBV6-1 ASRQTLQGSEAF
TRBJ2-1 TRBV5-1 ASSSIAGGIYNEQF
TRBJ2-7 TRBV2 ASRGLAGTYEQY
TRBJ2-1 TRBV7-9 ASSLWQGTYNEQF
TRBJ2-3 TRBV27 ASSPNFAVTDTQY
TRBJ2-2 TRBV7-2 ASSLFPGLANTGELF
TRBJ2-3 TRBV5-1 ASSPGRITDTQY
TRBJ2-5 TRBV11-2 ASILVEGSGGRGETQY
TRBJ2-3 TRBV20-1 SASYRNTDTQY
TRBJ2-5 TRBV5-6 ASSGLYRHRDLQETQY
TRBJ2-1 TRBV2 ASSENWTVPRGV
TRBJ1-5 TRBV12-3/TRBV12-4 ASTSTDSNQPQH
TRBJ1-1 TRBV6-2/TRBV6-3 ASRRAQNTEAF
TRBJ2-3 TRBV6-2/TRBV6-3 ASSYMHTQY
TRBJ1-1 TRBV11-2 ASSLEPQGNTEAF
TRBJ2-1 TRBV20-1 SARGGGAHNEQF
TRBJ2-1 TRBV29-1 SVPLAGDGDEQF
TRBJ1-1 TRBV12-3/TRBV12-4 ASSLYRGRGFAEAF
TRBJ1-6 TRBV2 ASSAQTVYNSPLH
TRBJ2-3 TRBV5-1 ASSEGVVTDTQY
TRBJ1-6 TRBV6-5 ASSYSRGQGVSPLH
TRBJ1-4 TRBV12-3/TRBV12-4 ASSLEAGRKLF
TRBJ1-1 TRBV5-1 ASSLEYAGTNTEAF
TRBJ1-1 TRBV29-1 SVEEAGSINTEAF
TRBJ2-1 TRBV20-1 SAARDEQF
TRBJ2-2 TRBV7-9 ASSPSGRPNTGELF
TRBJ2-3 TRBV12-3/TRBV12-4 ASSFSSGGRDTQY
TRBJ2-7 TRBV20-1 SASYYPSKGALSYEQY
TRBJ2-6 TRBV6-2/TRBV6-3 ASSARDRGRGANVLT
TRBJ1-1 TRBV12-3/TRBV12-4 ASSYLMAQNTEAF
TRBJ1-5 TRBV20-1 SARSGNSNQPQH
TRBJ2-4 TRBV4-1 ASSPPGTGGAKNIQY
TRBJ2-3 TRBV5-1 ASSLGLAFTDTQY